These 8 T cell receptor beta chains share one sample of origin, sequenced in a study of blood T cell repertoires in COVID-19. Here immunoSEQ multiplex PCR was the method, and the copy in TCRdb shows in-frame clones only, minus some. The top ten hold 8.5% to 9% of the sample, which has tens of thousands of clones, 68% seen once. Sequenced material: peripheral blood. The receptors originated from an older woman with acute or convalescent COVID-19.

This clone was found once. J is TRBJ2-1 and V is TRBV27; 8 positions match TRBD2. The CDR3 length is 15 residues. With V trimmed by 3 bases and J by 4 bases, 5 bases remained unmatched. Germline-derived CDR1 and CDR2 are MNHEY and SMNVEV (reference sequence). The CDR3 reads CASSFTGGPYNEQFF. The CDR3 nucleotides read TGTGCCAGCAGTTTCACGGGAGGGCCTTACAATGAGCAGTTCTTC.

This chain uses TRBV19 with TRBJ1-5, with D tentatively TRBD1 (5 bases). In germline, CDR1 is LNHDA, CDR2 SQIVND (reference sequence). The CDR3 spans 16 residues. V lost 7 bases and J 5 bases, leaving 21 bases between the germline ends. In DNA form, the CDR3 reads TGTGCCAGTACCCCAGGCCATGGGAGGGACGATCAGCCCCAGCATTTT. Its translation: CASTPGHGRDDQPQHF. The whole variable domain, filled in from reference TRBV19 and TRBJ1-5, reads DGGITQSPKYLFRKEGQNVTLSCEQNLNHDAMYWYRQDPGQGLRLIYYSQIVNDFQKGDIAEGYSVSREKKESFPLTVTSAQKNPTAFYLCASTPGHGRDDQPQHFGDGTRLSIL.

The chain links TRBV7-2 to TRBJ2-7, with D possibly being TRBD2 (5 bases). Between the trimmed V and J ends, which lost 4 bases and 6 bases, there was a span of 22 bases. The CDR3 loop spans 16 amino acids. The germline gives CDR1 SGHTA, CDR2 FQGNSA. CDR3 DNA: TGTGCCAGCAGCTACCTGAGGGTGGGCGGAGGTCCCGAGCAGTACTTC. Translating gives CASSYLRVGGGPEQYF.

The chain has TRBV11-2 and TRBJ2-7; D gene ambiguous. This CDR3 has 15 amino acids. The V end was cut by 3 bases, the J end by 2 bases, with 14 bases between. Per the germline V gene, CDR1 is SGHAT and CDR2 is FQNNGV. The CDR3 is CASSFSLSDPYEQYF. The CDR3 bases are TGTGCCAGCAGCTTTAGTTTGAGTGATCCCTACGAGCAGTACTTC. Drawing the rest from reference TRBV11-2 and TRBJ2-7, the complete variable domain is EAGVAQSPRYKIIEKRQSVAFWCNPISGHATLYWYQQILGQGPKLLIQFQNNGVVDDSQLPKDRFSAERLKGVDSTLKIQPAKLEDSAVYLCASSFSLSDPYEQYFGPGTRLTVT.

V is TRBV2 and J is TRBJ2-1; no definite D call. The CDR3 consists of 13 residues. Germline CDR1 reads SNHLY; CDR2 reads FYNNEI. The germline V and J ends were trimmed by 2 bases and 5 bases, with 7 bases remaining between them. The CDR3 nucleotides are TGTGCCAGCAGTGAAATTAGAGACAATGAGCAGTTCTTC. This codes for CASSEIRDNEQFF.

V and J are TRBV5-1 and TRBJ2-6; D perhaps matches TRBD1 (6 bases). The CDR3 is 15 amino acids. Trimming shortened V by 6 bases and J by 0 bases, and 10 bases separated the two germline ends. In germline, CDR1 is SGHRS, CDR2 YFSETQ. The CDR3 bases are TGCGCCAGCACAGGGGCATCCTCTGGGGCCAACGTCCTGACTTTC. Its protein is CASTGASSGANVLTF.

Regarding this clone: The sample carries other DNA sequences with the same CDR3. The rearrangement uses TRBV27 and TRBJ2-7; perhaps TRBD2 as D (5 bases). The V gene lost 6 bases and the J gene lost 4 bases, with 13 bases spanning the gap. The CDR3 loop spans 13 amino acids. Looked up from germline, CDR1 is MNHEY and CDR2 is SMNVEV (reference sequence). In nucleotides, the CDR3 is TGTGCCAGCAGCCTCTCGGAGCGGTACGAGCAGTACTTC. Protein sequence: CASSLSERYEQYF.

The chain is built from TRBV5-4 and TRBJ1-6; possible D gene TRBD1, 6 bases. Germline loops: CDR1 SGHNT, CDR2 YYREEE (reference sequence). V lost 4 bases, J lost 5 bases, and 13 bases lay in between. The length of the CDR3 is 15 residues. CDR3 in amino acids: CASSRGGGNNSPLHF. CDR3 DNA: TGTGCCAGCAGCCGAGGGGGGGGCAATAATTCACCCCTCCACTTT.